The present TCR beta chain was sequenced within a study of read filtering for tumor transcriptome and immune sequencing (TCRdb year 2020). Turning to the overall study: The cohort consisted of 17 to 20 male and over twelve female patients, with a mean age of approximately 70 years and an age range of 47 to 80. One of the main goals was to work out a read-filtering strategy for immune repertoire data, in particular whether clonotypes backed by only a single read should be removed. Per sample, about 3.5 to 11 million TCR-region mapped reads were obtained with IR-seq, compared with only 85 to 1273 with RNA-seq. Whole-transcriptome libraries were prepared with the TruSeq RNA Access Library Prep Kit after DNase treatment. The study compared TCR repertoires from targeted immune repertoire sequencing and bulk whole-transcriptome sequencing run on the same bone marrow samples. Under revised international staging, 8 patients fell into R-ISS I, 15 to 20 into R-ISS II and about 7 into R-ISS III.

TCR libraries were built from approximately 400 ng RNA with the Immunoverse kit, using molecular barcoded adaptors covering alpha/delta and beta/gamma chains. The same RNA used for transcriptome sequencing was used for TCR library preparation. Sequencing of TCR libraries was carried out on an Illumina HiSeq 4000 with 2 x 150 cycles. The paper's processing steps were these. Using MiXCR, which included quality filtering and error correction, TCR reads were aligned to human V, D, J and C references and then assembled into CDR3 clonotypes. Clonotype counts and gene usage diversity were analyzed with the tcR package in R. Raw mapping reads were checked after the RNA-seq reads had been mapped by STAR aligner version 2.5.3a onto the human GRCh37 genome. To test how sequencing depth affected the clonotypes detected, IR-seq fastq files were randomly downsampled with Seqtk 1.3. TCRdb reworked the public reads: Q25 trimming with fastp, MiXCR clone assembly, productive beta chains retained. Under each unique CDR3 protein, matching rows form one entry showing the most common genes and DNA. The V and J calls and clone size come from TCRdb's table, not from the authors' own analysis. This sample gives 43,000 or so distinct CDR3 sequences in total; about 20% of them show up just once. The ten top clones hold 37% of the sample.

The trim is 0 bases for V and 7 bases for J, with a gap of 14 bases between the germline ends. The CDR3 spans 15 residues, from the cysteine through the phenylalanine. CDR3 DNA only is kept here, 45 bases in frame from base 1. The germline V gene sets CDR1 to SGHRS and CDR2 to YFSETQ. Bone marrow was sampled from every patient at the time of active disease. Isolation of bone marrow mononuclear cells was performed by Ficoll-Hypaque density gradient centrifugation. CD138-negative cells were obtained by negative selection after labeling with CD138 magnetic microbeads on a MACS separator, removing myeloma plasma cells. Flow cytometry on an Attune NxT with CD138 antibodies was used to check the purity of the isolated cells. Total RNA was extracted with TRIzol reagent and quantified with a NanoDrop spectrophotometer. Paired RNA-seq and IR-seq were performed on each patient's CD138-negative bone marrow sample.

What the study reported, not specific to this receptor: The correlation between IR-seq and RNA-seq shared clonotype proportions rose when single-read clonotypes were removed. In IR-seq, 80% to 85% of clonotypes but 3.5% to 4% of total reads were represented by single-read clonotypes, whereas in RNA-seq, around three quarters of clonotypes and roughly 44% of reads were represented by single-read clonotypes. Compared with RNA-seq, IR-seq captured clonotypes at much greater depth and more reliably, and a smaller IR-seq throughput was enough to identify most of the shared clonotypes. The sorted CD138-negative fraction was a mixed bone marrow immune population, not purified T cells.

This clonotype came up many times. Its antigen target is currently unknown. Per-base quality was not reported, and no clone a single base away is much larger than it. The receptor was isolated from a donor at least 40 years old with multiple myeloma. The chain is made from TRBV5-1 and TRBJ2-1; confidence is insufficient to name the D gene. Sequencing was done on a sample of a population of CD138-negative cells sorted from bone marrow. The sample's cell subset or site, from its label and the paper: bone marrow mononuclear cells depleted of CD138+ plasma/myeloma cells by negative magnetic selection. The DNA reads TGCGCCAGCAGCTTGGCGTCCGCGGCCCTTAATGAGCAGTTCTTC. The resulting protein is CASSLASAALNEQFF.